This T cell receptor beta chain was sequenced during a study of human T cells and chemical hapten exposure. Study as a whole: Mostly female, the patients presented with alopecia areata, totalis or universalis. Points from the study as a whole: Healthy individuals' immune responses may differ from those of donors, who had alopecia. Expanded TCRs showed more large CDR3 clusters than pre-sensitization or healthy control sets.

This clonotype was seen a handful of times. Its antigen is unidentified. The CDR3 is 13 residues long. The germline V and J ends were trimmed by 8 bases and 4 bases, with 12 bases remaining between them. Per germline, CDR1 MNHEY and CDR2 SMNVEV (reference sequence). Time point meaning: patch test 1, 2 weeks after DPC sensitization. The treatment here: therapeutic diphenylcyclopropenone sensitization with weekly scalp DPC. The study's library attached unique molecular identifiers to single cDNA molecules. From the RACE reads, TCRdb called clonotypes with MiXCR, one entry per CDR3 protein. The sample lists 75,000 to 100,000 distinct CDR3 sequences; 9.5% to 15% were seen once.

The V and J genes are TRBV27 and TRBJ1-5, with D hard to call. This sequence originates from a woman in her forties with alopecia areata. Some clones in this sample may be carry-over from other donors' samples. The sample in question was whole blood, obtained in connection with sensitization to the hapten diphenylcyclopropenone (DPC). In nucleotides, the CDR3 is TGTGCCAGCGGTAAACAGAGAAATCAGCCCCAGCATTTT. Amino acids: CASGKQRNQPQHF.